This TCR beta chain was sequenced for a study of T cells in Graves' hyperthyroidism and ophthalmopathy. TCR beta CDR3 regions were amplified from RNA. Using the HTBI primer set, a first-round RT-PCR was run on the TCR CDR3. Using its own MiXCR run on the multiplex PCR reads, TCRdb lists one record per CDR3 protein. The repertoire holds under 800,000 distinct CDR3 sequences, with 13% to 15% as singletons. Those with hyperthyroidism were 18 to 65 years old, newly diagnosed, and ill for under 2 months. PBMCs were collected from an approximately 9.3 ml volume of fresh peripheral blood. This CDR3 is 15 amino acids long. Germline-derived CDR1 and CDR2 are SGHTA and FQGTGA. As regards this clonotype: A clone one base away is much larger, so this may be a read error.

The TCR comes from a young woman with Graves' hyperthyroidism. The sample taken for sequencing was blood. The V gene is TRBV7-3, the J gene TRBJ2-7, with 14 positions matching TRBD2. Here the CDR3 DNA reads TGTGCCGGCAGCTTAGCGGGACTAGCGGGAGACGAGCAGTACTTC. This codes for CAGSLAGLAGDEQYF.